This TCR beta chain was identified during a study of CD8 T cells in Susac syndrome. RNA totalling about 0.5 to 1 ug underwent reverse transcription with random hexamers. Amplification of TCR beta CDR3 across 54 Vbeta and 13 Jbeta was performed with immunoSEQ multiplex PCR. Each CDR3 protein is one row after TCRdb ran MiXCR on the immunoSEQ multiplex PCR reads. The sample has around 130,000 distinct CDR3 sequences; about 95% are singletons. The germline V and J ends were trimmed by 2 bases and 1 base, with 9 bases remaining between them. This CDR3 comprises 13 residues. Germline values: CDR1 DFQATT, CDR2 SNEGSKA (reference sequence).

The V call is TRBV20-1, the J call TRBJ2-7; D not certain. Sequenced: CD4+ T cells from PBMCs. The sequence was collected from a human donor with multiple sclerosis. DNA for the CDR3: TGCAGTGCTAGACGGGTAGGGTCCTACGAGCAGTACTTC. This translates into CSARRVGSYEQYF.